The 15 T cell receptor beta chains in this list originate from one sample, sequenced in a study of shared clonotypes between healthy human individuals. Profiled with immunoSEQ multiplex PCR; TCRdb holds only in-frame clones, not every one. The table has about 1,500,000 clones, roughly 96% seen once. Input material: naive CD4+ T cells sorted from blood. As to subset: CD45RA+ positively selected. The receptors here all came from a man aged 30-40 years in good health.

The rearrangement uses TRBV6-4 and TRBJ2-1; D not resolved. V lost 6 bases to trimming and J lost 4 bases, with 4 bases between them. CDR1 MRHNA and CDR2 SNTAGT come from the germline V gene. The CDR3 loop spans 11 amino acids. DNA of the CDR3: TGTGCCAGCAGAAATTACAATGAGCAGTTCTTC. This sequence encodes CASRNYNEQFF.

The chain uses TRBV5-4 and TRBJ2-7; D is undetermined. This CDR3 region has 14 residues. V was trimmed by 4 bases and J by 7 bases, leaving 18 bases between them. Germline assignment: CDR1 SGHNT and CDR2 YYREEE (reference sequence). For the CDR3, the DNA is TGTGCCAGCAGCGGATCACTGGGCCGTCAGGAGCAGTACTTC. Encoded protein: CASSGSLGRQEQYF.

The CDR3: CASSLIGYRHQPQHF. In DNA, the CDR3 is TGTGCCAGCAGTTTAATCGGCTATCGCCATCAGCCCCAGCATTTT. J is TRBJ1-5 and V is TRBV27; no clear D. V lost 2 bases to trimming and J lost 5 bases, with 13 bases between them. Germline CDR1 reads MNHEY; CDR2 reads SMNVEV (reference sequence). The CDR3 consists of 15 residues.

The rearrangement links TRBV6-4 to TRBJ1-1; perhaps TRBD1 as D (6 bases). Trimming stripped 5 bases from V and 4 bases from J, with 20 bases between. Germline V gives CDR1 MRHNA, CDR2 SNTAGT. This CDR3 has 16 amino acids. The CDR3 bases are TGTGCCAGCAGTCACGTAGGGAGGAAAGGGGGCACTGAAGCTTTCTTT. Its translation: CASSHVGRKGGTEAFF.

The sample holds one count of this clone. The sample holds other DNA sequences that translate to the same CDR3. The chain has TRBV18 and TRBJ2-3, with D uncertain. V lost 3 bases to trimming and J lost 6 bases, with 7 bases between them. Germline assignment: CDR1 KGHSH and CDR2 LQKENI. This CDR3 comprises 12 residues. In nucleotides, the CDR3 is TGTGCCAGCTCACCGACGGGTGATACGCAGTATTTT. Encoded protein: CASSPTGDTQYF.

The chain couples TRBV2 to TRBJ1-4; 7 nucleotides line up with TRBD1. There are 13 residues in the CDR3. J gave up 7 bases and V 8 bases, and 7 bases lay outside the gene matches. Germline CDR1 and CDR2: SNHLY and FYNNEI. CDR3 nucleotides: TGTGCCAGCCTGACAGGGTTGCGTGAAAAACTGTTTTTT. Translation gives CASLTGLREKLFF. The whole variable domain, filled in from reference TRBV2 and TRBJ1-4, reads EPEVTQTPSHQVTQMGQEVILRCVPISNHLYFYWYRQILGQKVEFLVSFYNNEISEKSEIFDDQFSVERPDGSNFTLKIRSTKLEDSAMYFCASLTGLREKLFFGSGTQLSVL.

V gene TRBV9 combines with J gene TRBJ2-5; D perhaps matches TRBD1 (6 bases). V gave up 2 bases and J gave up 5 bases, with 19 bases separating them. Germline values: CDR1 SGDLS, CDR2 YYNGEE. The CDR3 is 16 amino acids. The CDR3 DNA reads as TGTGCCAGCAGCGTTTCCGGGACATCTCCAGGGGAGACCCAGTACTTC. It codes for CASSVSGTSPGETQYF.

CDR3 residues: CASSFGTERVNEQFF. Written as DNA, the CDR3 is TGTGCCAGTAGTTTCGGGACAGAAAGGGTCAATGAGCAGTTCTTC. V usage is TRBV19 and J usage is TRBJ2-1; TRBD1 aligns across 7 bases. The CDR3 runs to 15 residues. Trimming removed 5 bases from V and 6 bases from J; junction bases left unmatched: 10. In germline, CDR1 is LNHDA, CDR2 SQIVND (reference sequence).

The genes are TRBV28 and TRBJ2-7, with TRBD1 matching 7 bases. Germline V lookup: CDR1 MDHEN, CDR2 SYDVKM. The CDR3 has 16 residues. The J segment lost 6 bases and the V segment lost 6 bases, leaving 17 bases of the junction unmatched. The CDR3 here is CASSITMGQTATEQYF. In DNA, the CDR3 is TGTGCCAGCAGCATTACCATGGGACAGACGGCTACCGAGCAGTACTTC.

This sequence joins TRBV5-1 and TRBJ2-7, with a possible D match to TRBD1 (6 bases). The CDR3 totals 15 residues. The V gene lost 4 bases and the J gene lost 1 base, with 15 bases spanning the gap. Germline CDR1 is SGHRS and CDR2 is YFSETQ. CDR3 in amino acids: CASSAPKQGSYEQYF. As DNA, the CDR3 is TGCGCCAGCAGCGCCCCGAAACAGGGATCCTACGAGCAGTACTTC.

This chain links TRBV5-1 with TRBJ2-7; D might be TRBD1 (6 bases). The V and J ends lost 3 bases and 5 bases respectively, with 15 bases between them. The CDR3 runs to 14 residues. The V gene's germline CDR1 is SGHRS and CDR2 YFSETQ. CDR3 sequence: CASSWTALRDEQYF. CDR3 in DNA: TGCGCCAGCAGCTGGACAGCCCTTCGGGACGAGCAGTACTTC. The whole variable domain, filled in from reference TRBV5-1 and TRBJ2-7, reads KAGVTQTPRYLIKTRGQQVTLSCSPISGHRSVSWYQQTPGQGLQFLFEYFSETQRNKGNFPGRFSGRQFSNSRSEMNVSTLELGDSALYLCASSWTALRDEQYFGPGTRLTVT.

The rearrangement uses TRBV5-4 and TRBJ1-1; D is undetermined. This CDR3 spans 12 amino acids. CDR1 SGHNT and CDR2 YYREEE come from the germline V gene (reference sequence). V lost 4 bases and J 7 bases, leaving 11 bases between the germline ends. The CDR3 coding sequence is TGTGCCAGCAGCCCGACCCGGGGTGAAGCTTTCTTT. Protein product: CASSPTRGEAFF.

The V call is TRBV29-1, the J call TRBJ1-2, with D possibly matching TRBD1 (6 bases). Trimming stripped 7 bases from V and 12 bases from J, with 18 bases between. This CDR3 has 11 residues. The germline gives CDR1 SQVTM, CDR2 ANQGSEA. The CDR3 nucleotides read TGCAGCGCCCGGCTTAGGGGGGCCGACACCTTC. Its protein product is CSARLRGADTF.

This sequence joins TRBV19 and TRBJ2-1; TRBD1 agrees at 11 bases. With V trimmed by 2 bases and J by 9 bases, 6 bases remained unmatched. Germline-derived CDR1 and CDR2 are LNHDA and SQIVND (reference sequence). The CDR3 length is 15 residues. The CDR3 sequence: CASSIILGTGGEQFF. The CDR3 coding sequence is TGTGCCAGTAGTATAATTCTGGGGACAGGGGGTGAGCAGTTCTTC.

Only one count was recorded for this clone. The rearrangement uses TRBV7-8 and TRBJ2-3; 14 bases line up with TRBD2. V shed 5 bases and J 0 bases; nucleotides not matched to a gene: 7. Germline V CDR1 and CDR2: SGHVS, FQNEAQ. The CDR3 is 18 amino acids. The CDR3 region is CASSLRTSGRKSTDTQYF. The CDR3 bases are TGTGCCAGCAGCCTTCGGACTAGCGGGAGGAAAAGCACAGATACGCAGTATTTT.